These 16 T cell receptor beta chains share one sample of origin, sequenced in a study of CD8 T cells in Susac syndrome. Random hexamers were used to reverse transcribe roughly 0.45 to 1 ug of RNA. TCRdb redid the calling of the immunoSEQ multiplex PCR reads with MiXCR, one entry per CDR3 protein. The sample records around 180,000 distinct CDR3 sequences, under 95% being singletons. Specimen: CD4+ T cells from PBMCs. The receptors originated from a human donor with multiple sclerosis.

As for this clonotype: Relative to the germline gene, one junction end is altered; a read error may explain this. DNA for the CDR3: TGTGCCATCAGTAAATCACCGGGTCCCAAAGAGGCCCAGTACTTC. Translated, it gives CAISKSPGPKEAQYF. The chain joins TRBV10-3 to TRBJ2-5; D not certain. The CDR3 contains 15 residues. Looked up from germline, CDR1 is ENHRY and CDR2 is SYGVKD.

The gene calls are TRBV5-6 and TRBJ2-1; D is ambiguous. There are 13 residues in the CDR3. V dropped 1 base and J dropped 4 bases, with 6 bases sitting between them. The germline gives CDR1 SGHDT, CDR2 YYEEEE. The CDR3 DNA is TGTGCCAGCAGCTTGAACACGTACAATGAGCAGTTCTTC. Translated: CASSLNTYNEQFF.

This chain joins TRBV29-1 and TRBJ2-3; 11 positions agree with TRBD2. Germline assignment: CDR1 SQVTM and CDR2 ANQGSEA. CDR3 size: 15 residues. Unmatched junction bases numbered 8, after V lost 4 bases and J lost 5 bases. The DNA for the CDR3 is TGCAGCGTTGTCCGGCTAGCGGGAGGAGGAGATACGCAGTATTTT. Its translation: CSVVRLAGGGDTQYF.

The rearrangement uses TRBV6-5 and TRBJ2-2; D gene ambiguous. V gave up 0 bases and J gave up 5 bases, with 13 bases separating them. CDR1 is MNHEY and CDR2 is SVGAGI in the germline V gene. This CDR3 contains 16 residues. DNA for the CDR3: TGTGCCAGCAGTTACTCGTCCGGGTTGGGGACCGGGGAGCTGTTTTTT. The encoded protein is CASSYSSGLGTGELFF.

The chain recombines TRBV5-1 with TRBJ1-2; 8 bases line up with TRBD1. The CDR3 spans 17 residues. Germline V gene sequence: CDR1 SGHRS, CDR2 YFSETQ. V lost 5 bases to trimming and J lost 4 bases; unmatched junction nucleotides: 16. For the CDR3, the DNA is TGCGCCAGCAGGCCCGGGACAGGACCTCTCGCTGGCTATGGCTACACCTTC. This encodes CASRPGTGPLAGYGYTF.

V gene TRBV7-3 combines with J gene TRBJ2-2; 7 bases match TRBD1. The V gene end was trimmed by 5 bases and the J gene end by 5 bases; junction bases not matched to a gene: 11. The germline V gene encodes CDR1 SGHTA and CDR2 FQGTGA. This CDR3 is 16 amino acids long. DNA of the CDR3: TGTGCCAGCAGCCCCACCGGATTCAGGGGGACCGGGGAGCTGTTTTTT. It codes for CASSPTGFRGTGELFF.

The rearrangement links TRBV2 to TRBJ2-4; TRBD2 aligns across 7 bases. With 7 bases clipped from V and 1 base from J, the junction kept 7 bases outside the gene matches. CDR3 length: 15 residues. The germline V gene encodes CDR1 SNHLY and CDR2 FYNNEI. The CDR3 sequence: CASIERRGAKNIQYF. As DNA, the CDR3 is TGTGCCAGCATAGAAAGGCGGGGGGCCAAAAACATTCAGTACTTC.

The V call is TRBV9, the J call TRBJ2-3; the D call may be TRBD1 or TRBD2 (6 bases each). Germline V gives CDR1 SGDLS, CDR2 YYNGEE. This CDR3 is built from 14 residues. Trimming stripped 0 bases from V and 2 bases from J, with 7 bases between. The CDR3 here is CASSVAGATDTQYF. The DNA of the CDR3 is TGTGCCAGCAGCGTAGCGGGGGCCACAGATACGCAGTATTTT.

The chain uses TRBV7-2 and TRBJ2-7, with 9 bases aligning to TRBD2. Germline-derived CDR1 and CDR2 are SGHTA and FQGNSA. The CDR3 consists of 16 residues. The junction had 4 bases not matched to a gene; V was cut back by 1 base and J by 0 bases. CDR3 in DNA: TGTGCCAGCAGCTTAGGTGGGACTAGCTTCTCCTACGAGCAGTACTTC. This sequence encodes CASSLGGTSFSYEQYF.

CDR3 sequence: CASSHKGFRQPQHF. The CDR3 DNA reads TGTGCCAGCAGCCATAAGGGGTTTCGGCAGCCCCAGCATTTT. The V gene is TRBV3-1, the J gene TRBJ1-5; TRBD1 is a possible D gene (5 bases). This CDR3 spans 14 amino acids. Germline CDR1 LGHDT, CDR2 YNNKEL (reference sequence). V lost 3 bases and J lost 7, with 13 bases in between.

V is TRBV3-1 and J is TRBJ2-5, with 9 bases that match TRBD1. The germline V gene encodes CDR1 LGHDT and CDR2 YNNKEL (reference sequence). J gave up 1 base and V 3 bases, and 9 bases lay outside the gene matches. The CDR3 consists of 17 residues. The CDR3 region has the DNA TGTGCCAGCAGCCAGGGGGACAGGGCCTTTATCCAAGAGACCCAGTACTTC. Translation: CASSQGDRAFIQETQYF.

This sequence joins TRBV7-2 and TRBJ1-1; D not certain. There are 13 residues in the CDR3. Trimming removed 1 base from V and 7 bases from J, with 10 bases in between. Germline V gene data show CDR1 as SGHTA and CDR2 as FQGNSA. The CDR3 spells CASSLGAWGEAFF. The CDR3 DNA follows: TGTGCCAGCAGCTTAGGGGCTTGGGGTGAAGCTTTCTTT.

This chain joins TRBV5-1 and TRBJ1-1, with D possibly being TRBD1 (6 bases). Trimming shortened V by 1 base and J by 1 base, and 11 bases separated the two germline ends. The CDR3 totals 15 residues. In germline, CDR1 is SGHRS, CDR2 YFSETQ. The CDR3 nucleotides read TGCGCCAGCAGCTTGTCCGACAGGTGGAACACTGAAGCTTTCTTT. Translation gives CASSLSDRWNTEAFF.

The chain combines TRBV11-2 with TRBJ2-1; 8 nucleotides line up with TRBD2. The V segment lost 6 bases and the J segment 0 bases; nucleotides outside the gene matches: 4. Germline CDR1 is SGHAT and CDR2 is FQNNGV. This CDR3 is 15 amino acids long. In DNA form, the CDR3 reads TGTGCCAGCAGGTTACTAGCGGCCTCCTACAATGAGCAGTTCTTC. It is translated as CASRLLAASYNEQFF.

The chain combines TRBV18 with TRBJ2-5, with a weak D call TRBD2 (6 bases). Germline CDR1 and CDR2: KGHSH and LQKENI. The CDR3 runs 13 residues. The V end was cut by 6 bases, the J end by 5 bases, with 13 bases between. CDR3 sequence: CASSQGGTETQYF. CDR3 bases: TGTGCCAGCTCCCAGGGCGGGACGGAGACCCAGTACTTC.

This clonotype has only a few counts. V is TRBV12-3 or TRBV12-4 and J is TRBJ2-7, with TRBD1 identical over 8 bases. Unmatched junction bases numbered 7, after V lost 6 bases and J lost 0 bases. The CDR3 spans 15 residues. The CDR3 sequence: CASRPRRGLSYEQYF. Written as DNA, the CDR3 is TGTGCCAGCAGACCACGCAGGGGGCTCTCCTACGAGCAGTACTTC.